This T cell receptor (beta chain) was documented in a study of T cell repertoires in cytomegalovirus infection. Across the study: Both CMV infection and a matching HLA type were indicated by public TCR beta signatures. The study's findings and limits: The ex vivo response was dominated by HLA-C-restricted CMV-specific TCR beta clonotypes.

V lost 10 bases and J lost 4, with 15 bases in between. This CDR3 comprises 14 residues. The germline CDR1 and CDR2 sequences are KGHDR and SFDVKD. In regard to this clonotype: Antigen specificity is unknown.

TCRdb recomputed calls from the reads with MiXCR, one row per CDR3 protein. The sample lists approximately 500,000 distinct CDR3 sequences; around 27% were seen once. The sequence came from a human donor in good health (CMV status not recorded). Some clones in this sample may be carry-over from other donors' samples. Specimen: PBMCs. The genes are TRBV24-1 and TRBJ2-2; maybe TRBD2 (6 bases). CDR3 bases: TGTGCCACGGCTATCGGGAGACCCACCGGGGAGCTGTTTTTT. Its translation is CATAIGRPTGELFF.